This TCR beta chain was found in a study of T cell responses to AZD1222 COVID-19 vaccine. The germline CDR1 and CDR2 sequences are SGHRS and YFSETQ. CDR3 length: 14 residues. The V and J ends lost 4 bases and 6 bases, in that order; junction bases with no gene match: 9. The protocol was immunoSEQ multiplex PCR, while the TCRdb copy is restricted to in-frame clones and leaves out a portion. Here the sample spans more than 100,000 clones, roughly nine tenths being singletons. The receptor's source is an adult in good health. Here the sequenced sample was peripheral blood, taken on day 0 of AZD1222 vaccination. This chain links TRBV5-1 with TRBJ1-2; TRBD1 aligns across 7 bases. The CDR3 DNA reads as TGCGCCAGCAGCAAGGGGGCCGGTGGGGATGGCTACACCTTC. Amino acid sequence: CASSKGAGGDGYTF.